Presented here are 25 T cell receptor beta chains from one specimen sequenced in a study of blood T cell repertoires in COVID-19. The repertoire was sequenced with immunoSEQ multiplex PCR; TCRdb's copy has only in-frame clones and lacks some. The data hold over 250,000 clones, with about nine tenths observed a single time. Sample: PBMCs or T cells enriched from blood (not recorded which). These receptors came from a woman between 55 and 75 years old who had recovered from COVID-19.

The V and J genes are TRBV28 and TRBJ2-5, with 7 bases fitting TRBD2. This CDR3 comprises 14 residues. Germline CDR1 and CDR2: MDHEN and SYDVKM. After removal of 6 bases from V and 5 bases from J, the junction contained 9 bases not matched to a gene. The CDR3 nucleotides are TGTGCCAGCAGCCCGGGGGGTGGATGGGAGACCCAGTACTTC. Protein product: CASSPGGGWETQYF.

V is TRBV6-1 and J is TRBJ2-1, with 7 bases identical to TRBD1. The CDR3 is made up of 13 amino acids. The trim removed 5 bases at V and 8 bases at J, leaving 6 bases unmatched. Germline CDR1 MNHNS, CDR2 SASEGT. The CDR3 loop reads CASSITGADEQFF. The CDR3 bases are TGTGCCAGCAGTATCACAGGGGCGGATGAGCAGTTCTTC.

The chain couples TRBV5-1 to TRBJ1-6, with TRBD1 identical over 11 bases. Per the germline V gene, CDR1 is SGHRS and CDR2 is YFSETQ. After removal of 4 bases from V and 9 bases from J, the junction contained 6 bases not matched to a gene. The CDR3 is 15 amino acids. The CDR3 DNA follows: TGCGCCAGCAGCGGTATGGACAGGGGGCGTTCACCCCTCCACTTT. Its translation: CASSGMDRGRSPLHF.

This chain uses TRBV7-6 with TRBJ2-7; 8 positions agree with TRBD2. Germline lookup yields CDR1 SGHVS and CDR2 FNYEAQ. The CDR3 covers 15 residues. Germline trimming cut 1 base from V and 0 bases from J; bases unmatched to any gene: 2. As DNA, the CDR3 is TGTGCCAGCAGCTTAGTAGCGGGAACCTCCTACGAGCAGTACTTC. This translates into CASSLVAGTSYEQYF.

V usage is TRBV5-1 and J usage is TRBJ1-4; TRBD1 matches 9 bases. The CDR3 sequence is 15 residues long. The V gene end was trimmed by 4 bases and the J gene end by 7 bases; junction bases not matched to a gene: 8. The V gene's germline CDR1 is SGHRS and CDR2 YFSETQ. The CDR3 DNA follows: TGCGCCAGCAGCCTTTCCGGGACAGGGTCTGAAAAACTGTTTTTT. Protein sequence: CASSLSGTGSEKLFF.

CDR3 amino acids: CASSQESRTEAFF. In DNA form, the CDR3 reads TGTGCCAGCAGCCAAGAGAGCAGGACTGAAGCTTTCTTT. The chain is built from TRBV3-1 (or the pseudogene TRBV3-2) and TRBJ1-1; D remains unclear. This CDR3 contains 13 residues. The germline V and J ends were trimmed by 0 bases and 5 bases, with 7 bases remaining between them. CDR1 is LGHDT, CDR2 YNNKEL, per germline (reference sequence).

This clone occurred a few times. CDR3 sequence reads: CASSPSRYEQYF. CDR3 bases: TGTGCCAGCAGCCCTTCGCGGTACGAGCAGTACTTC. This chain uses TRBV7-9 with TRBJ2-7; D is uncertain. Trimming pared 5 bases from V and 4 bases from J, leaving 9 bases between. This CDR3 region has 12 residues. Germline CDR1 SEHNR, CDR2 FQNEAQ (reference sequence).

The chain links TRBV5-4 to TRBJ2-2; D ambiguous. Trimming took off 4 bases at V and 1 base at J, with 8 bases between the two ends. The CDR3 is 14 residues long. Germline V gives CDR1 SGHNT, CDR2 YYREEE (reference sequence). Here the CDR3 DNA reads TGTGCCAGCAGCCGTTGGCTGAACACCGGGGAGCTGTTTTTT. Translation: CASSRWLNTGELFF.

The chain joins TRBV11-2 to TRBJ2-2; no reliable D call. V gave up 4 bases and J gave up 0 bases, with 6 bases separating them. Germline V gene data show CDR1 as SGHAT and CDR2 as FQNNGV. The CDR3 spans 14 residues. The CDR3 loop is CASSYQSNTGELFF. CDR3 bases: TGTGCCAGCAGCTACCAGTCGAACACCGGGGAGCTGTTTTTT.

This chain uses TRBV30 with TRBJ1-2, with 7 bases that match TRBD1. Trimming removed 5 bases from V and 0 bases from J; junction bases left unmatched: 9. This CDR3 contains 15 residues. Germline V gene sequence: CDR1 GTSNPN, CDR2 SVGIG (reference sequence). The CDR3 reads CAWGGGQRSNYGYTF. The CDR3 nucleotides read TGTGCCTGGGGAGGGGGCCAACGTTCTAACTATGGCTACACCTTC.

V gene TRBV12-3 or TRBV12-4 combines with J gene TRBJ2-2; 8 bases agree with TRBD2. After removal of 7 bases from V and 5 bases from J, the junction contained 3 bases not matched to a gene. CDR3 length: 13 amino acids. The CDR3 bases are TGTGCCAGCACGGCGGGAGGAACCGGGGAGCTGTTTTTT. It specifies CASTAGGTGELFF.

This chain links TRBV6-5 with TRBJ2-7; possibly TRBD2 for D (5 bases). V was cut by 1 base and J by 1 base, with 8 bases left in between. The CDR3 contains 14 residues. Germline-derived CDR1 and CDR2 are MNHEY and SVGAGI. This CDR3 is CASSYYSGSYEQYF. CDR3 nucleotides: TGTGCCAGCAGTTACTACTCGGGGTCCTACGAGCAGTACTTC.

V usage is TRBV19 and J usage is TRBJ1-5; no clear D gene. CDR3 length equals 13 residues. V lost 9 bases, J lost 7 bases, and 16 bases lay in between. Per germline, CDR1 LNHDA and CDR2 SQIVND (reference sequence). For the CDR3, the DNA is TGTGCCAGGAGCGGTTCGGGTTGGCAGCCCCAGCATTTT. This sequence encodes CARSGSGWQPQHF. The variable domain in full, completed from reference TRBV19 and TRBJ1-5, reads DGGITQSPKYLFRKEGQNVTLSCEQNLNHDAMYWYRQDPGQGLRLIYYSQIVNDFQKGDIAEGYSVSREKKESFPLTVTSAQKNPTAFYLCARSGSGWQPQHFGDGTRLSIL.

The J gene is TRBJ2-4, the V gene TRBV9, with 7 nucleotides matching TRBD1. Trimming at V came to 4 bases and at J to 1 base, leaving 8 bases not matched to a gene. The CDR3 has 16 amino acids. The germline CDR1 and CDR2 sequences are SGDLS and YYNGEE. The CDR3 region is CASSPGTVRAKNIQYF. The CDR3 DNA reads TGTGCCAGCAGCCCGGGGACAGTAAGGGCCAAAAACATTCAGTACTTC.

The chain uses TRBV19 and TRBJ1-3; D remains unclear. V lost 5 bases to trimming and J lost 0 bases, with 5 bases between them. CDR1 and CDR2 (germline): LNHDA, SQIVND (reference sequence). The CDR3 is 13 residues long. The CDR3 spells CASSPDSGNTIYF. CDR3 nucleotides: TGTGCCAGTAGTCCAGACTCTGGAAACACCATATATTTT.

The rearrangement links TRBV15 to TRBJ1-2; D unresolved. The CDR3 is made up of 13 amino acids. Trimming took off 0 bases at V and 14 bases at J, with 16 bases between the two ends. Germline CDR1 is LNHNV and CDR2 is YYDKDF (reference sequence). The CDR3 reads CATSREGVGSWTF. In DNA form, the CDR3 reads TGTGCCACCAGCAGAGAGGGCGTAGGCTCATGGACCTTC.

A single count supports this clone. The chain joins TRBV6-5 to TRBJ2-7; TRBD1 agrees at 7 bases. The CDR3 is made up of 14 amino acids. Germline trimming cut 7 bases from V and 0 bases from J; bases unmatched to any gene: 6. The germline V gene encodes CDR1 MNHEY and CDR2 SVGAGI. CDR3 nucleotides: TGTGCCAGCACTAGGGGACAGCACTCCTACGAGCAGTACTTC. Translation gives CASTRGQHSYEQYF.

This rearrangement joins TRBV6-1 to TRBJ1-4; 8 nucleotides match TRBD1. The CDR3 totals 13 residues. V gave up 3 bases and J gave up 8 bases; unmatched junction bases: 2. Germline V lookup: CDR1 MNHNS, CDR2 SASEGT. Here the CDR3 DNA reads TGTGCCAGCAGTGAGCGACAGGGGGAAAAACTGTTTTTT. Amino acid sequence: CASSERQGEKLFF.

This clone occurred once. The chain combines TRBV5-1 with TRBJ2-5; possible D gene TRBD2, 5 bases. Trimming left V 5 bases short and J 2 bases short, with 13 bases between. The CDR3 contains 14 residues. CDR1 and CDR2 from the germline V gene are SGHRS and YFSETQ. CDR3 sequence (DNA): TGCGCCAGCAGGACGGGGTCCGGACAAGAGACCCAGTACTTC. It encodes CASRTGSGQETQYF.

V and J are TRBV9 and TRBJ2-5, with D possibly matching TRBD2 (6 bases). CDR1 is SGDLS and CDR2 is YYNGEE in the germline V gene. The CDR3 consists of 15 residues. Trimming took off 1 base at V and 0 bases at J, with 10 bases between the two ends. The CDR3 region is CASSVYGSDQETQYF. DNA for the CDR3: TGTGCCAGCAGCGTATACGGGAGTGACCAAGAGACCCAGTACTTC.

This clone appeared once. The chain uses TRBV6-1 and TRBJ2-3; weak D call: TRBD2 (7 bases). CDR3 length: 16 amino acids. CDR1 is MNHNS, CDR2 SASEGT, per germline. V was shortened by 0 bases and J by 4 bases, with 14 bases between the two germline ends. DNA of the CDR3: TGTGCCAGCAGTGAAGCGCGTTGGGGGGGCTCAGATACGCAGTATTTT. Translated: CASSEARWGGSDTQYF.

Comment on this clone: Other DNA sequences within the sample encode an identical CDR3. The rearrangement joins TRBV15 to TRBJ2-5; TRBD2 aligns across 7 bases. This CDR3 is 13 amino acids long. The ends lost 5 bases at V and 5 bases at J; junction bases unmatched: 5. The germline CDR1 and CDR2 sequences are LNHNV and YYDKDF (reference sequence). CDR3: CATSRLGGETQYF. CDR3 DNA sequence: TGTGCCACCAGCCGATTGGGGGGGGAGACCCAGTACTTC. Variable domain in full (rest from reference TRBV15 and TRBJ2-5): DAMVIQNPRYQVTQFGKPVTLSCSQTLNHNVMYWYQQKSSQAPKLLFHYYDKDFNNEADTPDNFQSRRPNTSFCFLDIRSPGLGDTAMYLCATSRLGGETQYFGPGTRLLVL.

This clone occurred a few times. The rearrangement uses TRBV28 and TRBJ1-2; 7 nucleotides line up with TRBD1. Germline V gives CDR1 MDHEN, CDR2 SYDVKM. The CDR3 sequence is 13 residues long. V was pared by 11 bases and J by 3 bases, with 9 bases of the junction left unmatched. In DNA form, the CDR3 reads TGTGCCTCTTTAGGGGGCAGGGACTATGGCTACACCTTC. Amino acid sequence: CASLGGRDYGYTF.

This clone was detected a few times. The chain joins TRBV30 to TRBJ2-7; 8 bases match TRBD2. The CDR3 is 14 residues long. Germline lookup yields CDR1 GTSNPN and CDR2 SVGIG (reference sequence). V lost 0 bases, J lost 3 bases, and 4 bases stayed unmatched. The CDR3 DNA follows: TGTGCCTGGAGTGTGTTTCGGGAGGGCTACGAGCAGTACTTC. This translates into CAWSVFREGYEQYF.

This chain joins TRBV6-5 and TRBJ2-5; D is possibly TRBD2 (7 bases). V gave up 6 bases and J gave up 5 bases, with 13 bases separating them. CDR1 is MNHEY, CDR2 SVGAGI, per germline. The CDR3 extends over 13 amino acids. This CDR3 is CASSHGGRETQYF. Here the CDR3 DNA reads TGTGCCAGCAGCCACGGGGGGCGGGAGACCCAGTACTTC.